One and the same sample provided the 22 T cell receptor beta chains below, sequenced in a study of human T cells and chemical hapten exposure. Total RNA was isolated from unfractionated whole blood. TCRdb used MiXCR to reprocess the 5' RACE reads, holding one entry per CDR3 protein. The table shows more than 75,000 distinct CDR3 sequences, with approximately 15% occurring only once. The origin of the receptors is a female donor in good health.

V is TRBV7-2 and J is TRBJ2-1; perhaps TRBD2 as D (6 bases). V shed 2 bases and J shed 1 base, with 12 bases lying between them. There are 16 residues in the CDR3. Per germline, CDR1 SGHTA and CDR2 FQGNSA. CDR3 amino acids: CASSLMGGISYNEQFF. CDR3 DNA: TGTGCCAGCAGCTTAATGGGCGGGATATCCTACAATGAGCAGTTCTTC.

This chain links TRBV7-8 with TRBJ2-1; 11 positions agree with TRBD2. The trim removed 0 bases at V and 8 bases at J, leaving 6 bases unmatched. Germline V CDR1 and CDR2: SGHVS, FQNEAQ. The CDR3 totals 16 residues. The DNA of the CDR3 is TGTGCCAGCAGCTTAGCCTTAGCGGGGGGGCAGGATGAGCAGTTCTTC. It specifies CASSLALAGGQDEQFF.

The rearrangement joins TRBV20-1 to TRBJ1-1; 10 bases are shared with TRBD1. Germline trimming cut 4 bases from V and 3 bases from J; bases unmatched to any gene: 5. CDR1 DFQATT and CDR2 SNEGSKA come from the germline V gene (reference sequence). This CDR3 contains 14 residues. The CDR3 protein is CSAIPDRGYTEAFF. The CDR3, as DNA: TGCAGTGCTATTCCGGACAGGGGGTACACTGAAGCTTTCTTT.

The chain uses TRBV20-1 and TRBJ1-2; D ambiguous. The CDR3 contains 14 residues. Germline CDR1 and CDR2: DFQATT and SNEGSKA (reference sequence). V lost 3 bases and J 4 bases, leaving 15 bases between the germline ends. The CDR3 sequence is CSASQLTDFYGYTF. CDR3 in DNA: TGCAGTGCTAGTCAGCTAACAGATTTCTATGGCTACACCTTC.

The chain couples TRBV5-1 to TRBJ1-1; 10 bases align to TRBD1. Trimming removed 4 bases from V and 3 bases from J; junction bases left unmatched: 6. Germline V gene data show CDR1 as SGHRS and CDR2 as YFSETQ. This CDR3 has 15 residues. The CDR3 region is CASSTGQGVDTEAFF. The CDR3 DNA is TGCGCCAGCAGCACCGGACAGGGGGTCGACACTGAAGCTTTCTTT. Full variable domain (remainder filled in from reference TRBV5-1 and TRBJ1-1): KAGVTQTPRYLIKTRGQQVTLSCSPISGHRSVSWYQQTPGQGLQFLFEYFSETQRNKGNFPGRFSGRQFSNSRSEMNVSTLELGDSALYLCASSTGQGVDTEAFFGQGTRLTVV.

J is TRBJ1-2 and V is TRBV14; D gene uncertain. CDR1 is SGHDN, CDR2 FVKESK, per germline. Trimming left V 0 bases short and J 2 bases short, with 7 bases between. The CDR3 spans 14 residues. CDR3 residues: CASSQDLGNYGYTF. CDR3 bases: TGTGCCAGCAGCCAAGATCTGGGGAACTATGGCTACACCTTC. Using reference TRBV14 and TRBJ1-2 for the parts outside the CDR3, the full variable domain is EAGVTQFPSHSVIEKGQTVTLRCDPISGHDNLYWYRRVMGKEIKFLLHFVKESKQDESGMPNNRFLAERTGGTYSTLKVQPAELEDSGVYFCASSQDLGNYGYTFGSGTRLTVV.

This clonotype was recorded at least ten times. This chain uses TRBV19 with TRBJ2-3; 10 nucleotides align to TRBD2. CDR1 LNHDA and CDR2 SQIVND come from the germline V gene (reference sequence). The CDR3 is 14 amino acids. With 5 bases clipped from V and 6 bases from J, the junction kept 5 bases outside the gene matches. The CDR3 region has the DNA TGTGCCAGTAGTCTAGCGGGAGTATCGGATACGCAGTATTTT. Amino acid sequence: CASSLAGVSDTQYF.

The J gene is TRBJ1-1, the V gene TRBV2, with D possibly being TRBD1 (5 bases). Between the trimmed V and J ends, which lost 6 bases and 6 bases, there was a span of 14 bases. CDR1 SNHLY and CDR2 FYNNEI come from the germline V gene. The CDR3 is 13 residues long. This CDR3 reads CASRAGFGAEAFF. In nucleotides, the CDR3 is TGTGCCAGCAGAGCAGGGTTTGGCGCTGAAGCTTTCTTT.

This clonotype was observed many times. The rearrangement uses TRBV5-1 and TRBJ2-7; 10 bases line up with TRBD1. Unmatched junction bases numbered 3, after V lost 3 bases and J lost 3 bases. Germline CDR1 is SGHRS and CDR2 is YFSETQ. CDR3 length equals 14 residues. The CDR3 region is CASSYRDRGYEQYF. CDR3 DNA sequence: TGCGCCAGCAGCTACCGGGACAGGGGCTACGAGCAGTACTTC.

The rearrangement links TRBV30 to TRBJ1-1; TRBD1 is a possible D gene (5 bases). The germline CDR1 and CDR2 sequences are GTSNPN and SVGIG (reference sequence). The CDR3 runs to 16 residues. Trimming removed 4 bases at V and 3 bases at J, with 21 bases between. CDR3 coding DNA: TGTGCCTGGACCCGTCCCGGCACCGGAGGGGACACTGAAGCTTTCTTT. It encodes CAWTRPGTGGDTEAFF.

The chain uses TRBV20-1 and TRBJ2-7; D ambiguous. The CDR3 has 14 amino acids. Germline V lookup: CDR1 DFQATT, CDR2 SNEGSKA (reference sequence). Deletions cut 6 bases from V and 5 bases from J, with 20 bases between. The CDR3 DNA reads TGCAGTGCGACTCGGTCGTTACTACCCGACGAGCAGTACTTC. This codes for CSATRSLLPDEQYF.

The CDR3 is CATSRDRWTSGTRDNEQFF. The CDR3 nucleotides read TGTGCCACCAGCAGAGATAGGTGGACTAGCGGGACCAGGGACAATGAGCAGTTCTTC. The genes are TRBV15 and TRBJ2-1; 12 nucleotides line up with TRBD2. V shed 0 bases, J shed 5 bases, and the junction held 11 bases outside the gene matches. The CDR3 extends over 19 amino acids. CDR1 is LNHNV and CDR2 is YYDKDF in the germline V gene (reference sequence). Based on the CDR3 plus reference TRBV15 and TRBJ2-1, the full variable domain is DAMVIQNPRYQVTQFGKPVTLSCSQTLNHNVMYWYQQKSSQAPKLLFHYYDKDFNNEADTPDNFQSRRPNTSFCFLDIRSPGLGDTAMYLCATSRDRWTSGTRDNEQFFGPGTRLTVL.

This clonotype was seen ten or more times. This chain links TRBV28 with TRBJ2-7; 13 bases align to TRBD2. J was trimmed by 1 base and V by 6 bases; bases with no gene match: 3. CDR1 and CDR2 from the germline V gene are MDHEN and SYDVKM. The CDR3 has 15 amino acids. CDR3: CASRMTSGRSYEQYF. The CDR3 DNA is TGTGCCAGCAGAATGACTAGCGGGAGGTCCTACGAGCAGTACTTC.

This clonotype has just a few counts. For the CDR3, the DNA is TGTGCCAGCAGCTTGTTTGGGAACACTGAAGCTTTCTTT. Translated: CASSLFGNTEAFF. The gene calls are TRBV7-9 and TRBJ1-1; D is unclear. The germline V gene has CDR1 SEHNR and CDR2 FQNEAQ (reference sequence). This CDR3 has 13 residues. The V end lost 3 bases, the J end lost 1 base, and 6 bases lay between the germline ends.

There are a few counts of this clonotype. The rearrangement uses TRBV7-2 and TRBJ2-2; 7 bases fit TRBD1. The V segment lost 1 base and the J segment 7 bases; nucleotides outside the gene matches: 15. The CDR3 sequence is 18 residues long. The germline V gene has CDR1 SGHTA and CDR2 FQGNSA. The CDR3 DNA sequence: TGTGCCAGCAGCTTAGTCCTTCGGCAGGGGGTATTAGACGGGGAGCTGTTTTTT. Translating gives CASSLVLRQGVLDGELFF.

The genes are TRBV30 and TRBJ1-1; D is ambiguous. The CDR3 length is 13 residues. CDR1 and CDR2 from the germline V gene are GTSNPN and SVGIG (reference sequence). Trimming removed 0 bases at V and 5 bases at J, with 10 bases between. CDR3 DNA: TGTGCCTGGAGTGTGGGTCTCTCGACTGAAGCTTTCTTT. As protein: CAWSVGLSTEAFF.

The table lists this clonotype with a few counts. The V and J genes are TRBV11-2 and TRBJ1-5; 7 positions agree with TRBD1. Germline V gene data show CDR1 as SGHAT and CDR2 as FQNNGV. V lost 5 bases and J lost 3; bases outside the gene matches: 4. CDR3 length: 14 residues. DNA of the CDR3: TGTGCCAGCAGCCGGGGACAGTTCAATCAGCCCCAGCATTTT. Translated: CASSRGQFNQPQHF.

This clonotype was picked up a small number of times. The chain employs TRBV28 and TRBJ1-6; TRBD1 aligns across 9 bases. Trimming at V came to 7 bases and at J to 7 bases, leaving 8 bases not matched to a gene. The CDR3 is 15 residues long. In germline, CDR1 is MDHEN, CDR2 SYDVKM. The CDR3 spells CASNPGDRDNSPLHF. The CDR3 DNA sequence: TGTGCCAGCAACCCCGGGGACAGGGACAATTCACCCCTCCACTTT.

This clonotype was found a few times. The CDR3 reads CASSRGQEPIPHYEQYF. The CDR3 DNA sequence: TGTGCCAGCAGCCGAGGACAGGAGCCAATCCCCCACTACGAGCAGTACTTC. The chain couples TRBV12-3 or TRBV12-4 to TRBJ2-7; TRBD1 agrees at 7 bases. With 6 bases clipped from V and 3 bases from J, the junction kept 17 bases outside the gene matches. The CDR3 is made up of 17 amino acids.

This clonotype was observed a single time. This rearrangement joins TRBV14 to TRBJ1-2; 9 nucleotides line up with TRBD1. The CDR3 extends over 16 amino acids. Germline CDR1 reads SGHDN; CDR2 reads FVKESK. The V segment lost 2 bases and the J segment 4 bases; nucleotides outside the gene matches: 8. The CDR3 reads CASSQTGTGSGYGYTF. As DNA, the CDR3 is TGTGCCAGCAGCCAAACCGGGACAGGGAGCGGCTATGGCTACACCTTC.

The V and J genes are TRBV15 and TRBJ1-2; D unclear. The germline V and J ends were trimmed by 6 bases and 8 bases, with 16 bases remaining between them. Germline values: CDR1 LNHNV, CDR2 YYDKDF (reference sequence). The CDR3 is made up of 13 amino acids. The CDR3 reads CATSITPGSGYTF. The CDR3 region has the DNA TGTGCCACCAGTATCACTCCAGGTAGCGGCTACACCTTC. The full variable domain, with the rest looked up from reference TRBV15 and TRBJ1-2, is DAMVIQNPRYQVTQFGKPVTLSCSQTLNHNVMYWYQQKSSQAPKLLFHYYDKDFNNEADTPDNFQSRRPNTSFCFLDIRSPGLGDTAMYLCATSITPGSGYTFGSGTRLTVV.

This clonotype appeared a few times. The chain combines TRBV20-1 with TRBJ2-3, with 9 bases that match TRBD2. This CDR3 has 15 amino acids. The germline V gene has CDR1 DFQATT and CDR2 SNEGSKA (reference sequence). The junction had 13 bases not matched to a gene; V was cut back by 3 bases and J by 9 bases. The chain's CDR3 is CSASIKRGALGTQYF. The CDR3 nucleotides are TGCAGTGCTAGCATTAAGCGGGGGGCCTTAGGCACGCAGTATTTT.